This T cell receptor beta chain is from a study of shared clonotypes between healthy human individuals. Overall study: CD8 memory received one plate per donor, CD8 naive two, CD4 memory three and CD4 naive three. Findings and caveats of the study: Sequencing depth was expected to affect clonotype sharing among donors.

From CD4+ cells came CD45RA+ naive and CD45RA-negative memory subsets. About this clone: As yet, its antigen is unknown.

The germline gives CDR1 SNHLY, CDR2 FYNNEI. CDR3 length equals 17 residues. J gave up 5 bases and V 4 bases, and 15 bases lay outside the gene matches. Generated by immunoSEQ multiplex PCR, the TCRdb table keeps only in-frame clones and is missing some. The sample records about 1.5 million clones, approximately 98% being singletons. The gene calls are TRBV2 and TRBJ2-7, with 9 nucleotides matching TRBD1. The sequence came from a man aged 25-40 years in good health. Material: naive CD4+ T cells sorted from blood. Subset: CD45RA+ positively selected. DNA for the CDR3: TGTGCCAGCAGTGCAGGCACTCCGGGACAGGGATCGGACGAGCAGTACTTC. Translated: CASSAGTPGQGSDEQYF.